One T cell receptor (beta chain) is described in this entry. Its antigen is not identified. This CDR3 has 13 residues. Germline CDR1 is SGHDT and CDR2 is YYEEEE. The V gene lost 5 bases and the J gene lost 2 bases, with 10 bases spanning the gap. Profiled with immunoSEQ multiplex PCR; TCRdb holds only in-frame clones, not every one. The sample yields some 76,000 clones, approximately 95% seen once. This specimen comes from a study of cytomegalovirus exposure and HLA in healthy donors. Study-wide findings and caveats: The dataset shows that most TCR sequences were rare, while some public TCRs occurred in many donors. The study labeled fewer than 200 TCR beta chains cytomegalovirus-associated. High specificity and sensitivity for cytomegalovirus status were reported for the classifier.

This sequence joins TRBV5-6 and TRBJ2-5; TRBD2 might be the D (6 bases). The sample taken for sequencing was PBMCs. This sequence was found in a woman younger than 30 in good health and CMV-seronegative. CDR3 region: CASSSTRQETQYF. The CDR3, as DNA: TGTGCCAGCAGTTCGACTAGGCAAGAGACCCAGTACTTC.